This section outlines one T cell receptor (beta chain) sequence together with its context. In germline, CDR1 is MNHNS, CDR2 SASEGT. The V segment lost 8 bases and the J segment 4 bases; nucleotides outside the gene matches: 9. The CDR3 is 14 residues long. It was with a sample-barcoded 5' primer and a J-beta primer mix that a second PCR of about 7 to 12 cycles was run. MiXCR, run by TCRdb on the 5' RACE reads, gives a single entry per CDR3 protein. Of 850,000 to 1,000,000 distinct CDR3 sequences in the sample, under 50% were seen once. The entry originates in a study of blood T cells in healthy people across ages.

The sample was blood. The TCR comes from a man aged 25-45 years in good health. The chain is built from TRBV6-1 and TRBJ1-2; 8 bases are a match to TRBD1. This CDR3 is CASRTQGGGYGYTF. In DNA form, the CDR3 reads TGTGCCAGCCGAACACAGGGGGGAGGCTATGGCTACACCTTC.